The present entry profiles one T cell receptor (beta chain) with its context. What antigen it recognizes has not been identified. No qualities accompany the bases; no much larger clone lies one base away. The data are from a study of regulatory T cells in long-lasting Graves disease (dated by TCRdb to the early 2020s). General notes on the study: Newly diagnosed Graves' disease patients had taken antithyroid drugs for less than 3 months. Patients with persistent Graves' disease were compared with patients with newly diagnosed Graves' disease using TCR sequencing and RNA sequencing of peripheral blood. The study took place in China and was registered as a clinical trial. A total of roughly 33 samples underwent TCR sequencing: 13 from persistent and roughly 20 from newly diagnosed Graves' disease patients. What the research found in general, with its limitations: Because the primary lesion, thyroid tissue, could not be accessed, the study looked at peripheral blood alone. Sequencing and analysis were limited to the TCR beta chain. TRBV28, TRBJ1-2 and TRBJ2-5 were preferentially used in persistent disease, while TRBV20-1 and TRBJ2-1 were favored in newly diagnosed disease. Persistent patients shared more public clonotypes among themselves (more than 2,500) than newly diagnosed patients did (about 900). Lower TCR Shannon entropy and fewer highly expanded clones were observed in persistent Graves' disease patients than in newly diagnosed patients, which suggested clonal expansion. The small sample size was acknowledged by the authors as a limitation that may reduce accuracy.

In light of the paper, this sample's time point label describes: newly diagnosed GD, antithyroid drugs for less than 3 months. For both TCR sequencing and RNA sequencing, RNA was extracted from PBMCs in TRIzol. The diagnosis of Graves' disease was made according to American Thyroid Association guidelines. Patients were recruited from an endocrinology department in Xi'an, China. From each patient, around 8.3 milliliters of peripheral blood was collected into an EDTA anticoagulant tube. Ficoll Paque Plus density gradient separation was used to isolate PBMCs, and no further T cell sorting was performed. An Agilent 2100 Bioanalyzer and agarose gel were used to assess RNA quality, and a NanoDrop 2000 was used to measure RNA concentration. The library was obtained by multiplex PCR. The sequencer was an Illumina HiSeq 4000. iRepertoire HTBI primers and Arm-PCR amplification of CDR3 regions were used to construct TCR beta libraries. Gel purification was performed on PCR products prior to sequencing. The authors' pipeline ran thus. Across samples, roughly 60 TRBV and 15 or so TRBJ segments were identified and used for gene usage analysis of CDR3 amino acid clonotypes. COPE and FqMerger were used to merge filtered high-quality paired reads into contigs. Contigs were aligned with BLAST to IMGT TRBV, TRBD and TRBJ reference genes, and CDR3 was defined per IMGT. Any clonotype with a frequency above 0.1% was classified as a highly expanded clone. Shannon entropy served as the measure of repertoire diversity, while the Gini coefficient captured V-J evenness. Clonotypes shared by more than one individual were considered public. TCRdb reworked the public reads: Q25 trimming with fastp, MiXCR clone assembly, productive beta chains retained. Here each entry gathers all rows of one CDR3 protein and keeps the most common genes and DNA. TCRdb's processing, not the authors' own work, is the source of the V and J calls. The table for this sample lists 370,000 or so distinct CDR3 sequences; 15% to 20% of them were counted only once. The ten largest clones add up to around 21% of the sample.

CDR1 and CDR2, per the germline V gene (reference sequence), are LNHDA and SQIVND. A distance of 4 bases separates the germline ends of V and J, which lose 4 bases and 6 bases respectively. The CDR3 starts with the cysteine, ends with the phenylalanine, and has 11 residues. Only the CDR3 portion is preserved as DNA: 33 bases, with reading frame beginning at the first base. The data also belong to a second study, concerning T cells in Graves' hyperthyroidism and ophthalmopathy. From the second report: A patient counted as having stable Graves' hyperthyroidism if no progression to ophthalmopathy occurred over 18 months of follow-up. Hyperthyroidism patients were aged 18 to 65 years and newly diagnosed, with disease duration of less than 2 months. Any patient with an uncontrolled infection, another autoimmune disease, pregnancy or lactation was excluded. Clinical symptoms, serum thyroxine and TRAb, thyroid ultrasound, and orbital computed tomography formed the basis for the diagnoses. For the first round of RT-PCR on the TCR CDR3, the HTBI primer set was used together with the Qiagen OneStep RT-PCR kit. Most expanded thyroid clonotypes (frequency above 0.001) were also found in blood, which suggests that blood repertoires may mirror thyroid immune responses. A 13 V-J signature model separated ophthalmopathy from stable hyperthyroidism, with nearly 90% sensitivity and just under 84% specificity in cross-validation and 80%/75% in testing. In validation, progression to ophthalmopathy was predicted by the model with around 71% sensitivity and roughly 76% specificity, a median of around 6.5 months before onset. A discovery cohort of roughly 96 patients, 43 with Graves' ophthalmopathy and approximately 55 with stable Graves' hyperthyroidism, was used to find distinguishing TCR V-J signatures. An independent validation cohort of under 20 hyperthyroidism patients and roughly 16 patients who later progressed to ophthalmopathy tested prospective prediction of ophthalmopathy. The roughly 91 discovery patients were randomly split 7:3 into training and test sets. In addition, the study compared T-cell repertoires in thyroid tissue and in blood from roughly six Graves' hyperthyroidism patients. After sampling, hyperthyroidism patients received methimazole starting at 30 mg daily, and ophthalmopathy patients received high-dose intravenous methylprednisolone. Libraries were constructed in a second round of multiplex PCR, after which size selection and purification were performed. Paired-end sequencing of the libraries was performed with 100 bp reads on an Illumina HiSeq2000. SOAPnuke was used to process the raw data, removing reads that contained adapters or uncalled bases, had a mean Phred below 15, or lacked an exact match to the constant primer or identifier. High-quality paired reads were merged using COPE v1.2.5, and each unique nucleotide sequence was defined as a clonotype. Clonotypes were aligned to IMGT TRBV, TRBD and TRBJ reference segments using MiTCR v1.1. Only V-J combinations with frequency above 0.0001, covering approximately 99% of repertoires, were analysed. The TCS score was defined as F50 (clonal expansion) divided by E x V (chaos), with BLOSUM62-based TCRdist calculated between CDR3 peptides within each V-J. Welch's t-statistics and random forest reduced just over 500 V-J features to under 15, which were used in a naive Bayes classifier (R e1071). Sample size was not statistically predetermined, and investigators were not blinded to group allocation. According to the paper, TCR Vbeta CDR3 sequencing was carried out on about 140 peripheral blood samples, which came from 40 to 45 ophthalmopathy, under 80 hyperthyroidism and roughly 17 progressor patients.

This chain joins TRBV19 to TRBJ2-1, with the D gene not confidently named. This sequence was found in a woman between 18 and 29 years old with Graves disease. Donor details come from another sample of the same person, matched by shared clones. The input for sequencing was peripheral blood mononuclear cells (PBMCs), taken at new diagnosis, from a patient treated with antithyroid drugs. This receptor has the CDR3 CASSNLNEQFF. The sequenced DNA is TGTGCCAGTAGTAATCTCAATGAGCAGTTCTTC.